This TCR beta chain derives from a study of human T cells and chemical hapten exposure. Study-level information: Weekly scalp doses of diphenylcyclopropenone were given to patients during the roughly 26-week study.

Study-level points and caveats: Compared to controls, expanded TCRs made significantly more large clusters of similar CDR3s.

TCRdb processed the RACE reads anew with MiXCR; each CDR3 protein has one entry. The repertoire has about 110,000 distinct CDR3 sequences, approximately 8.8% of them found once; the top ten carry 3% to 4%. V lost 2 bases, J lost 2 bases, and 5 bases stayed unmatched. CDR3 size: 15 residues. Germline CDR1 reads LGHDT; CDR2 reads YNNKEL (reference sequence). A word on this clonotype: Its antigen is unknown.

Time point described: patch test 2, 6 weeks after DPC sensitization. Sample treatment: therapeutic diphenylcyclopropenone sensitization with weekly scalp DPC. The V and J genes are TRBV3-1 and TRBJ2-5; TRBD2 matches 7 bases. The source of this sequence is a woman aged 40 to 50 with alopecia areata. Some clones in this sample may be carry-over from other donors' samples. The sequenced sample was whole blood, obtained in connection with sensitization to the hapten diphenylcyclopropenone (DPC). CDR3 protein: CASSQKAGLQETQYF. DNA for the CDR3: TGTGCCAGCAGCCAAAAGGCGGGACTACAAGAGACCCAGTACTTC.